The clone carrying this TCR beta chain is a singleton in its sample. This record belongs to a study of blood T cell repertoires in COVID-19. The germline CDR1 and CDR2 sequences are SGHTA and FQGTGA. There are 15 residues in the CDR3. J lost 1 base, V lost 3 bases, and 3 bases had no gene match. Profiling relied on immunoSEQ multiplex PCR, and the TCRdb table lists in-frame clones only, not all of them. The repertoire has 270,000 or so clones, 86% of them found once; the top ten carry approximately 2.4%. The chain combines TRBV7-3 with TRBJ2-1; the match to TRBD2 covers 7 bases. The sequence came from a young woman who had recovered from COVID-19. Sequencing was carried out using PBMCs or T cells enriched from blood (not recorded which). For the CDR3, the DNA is TGTGCCAGCAGCTTGGGGCGGGGGTCCTACAATGAGCAGTTCTTC. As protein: CASSLGRGSYNEQFF.